One and the same sample provided the 21 T cell receptor beta chains below, sequenced in a study of shared clonotypes between healthy human individuals. Naive CD8 populations comprised CD45RO-negative cells positively selected for CCR7, excluding terminally differentiated effector memory CD45RA+ cells. The data were produced by immunoSEQ multiplex PCR, yet TCRdb's version contains in-frame clones alone and is incomplete. Of around 620,000 clones listed, 90% to 95% are singletons. The sequencing sample was made of naive CD8+ T cells sorted from blood. The receptors come from a woman under 40 in good health.

The V and J genes are TRBV27 and TRBJ2-1; no reliable D call. The V gene lost 6 bases and the J gene lost 4 bases, with 10 bases spanning the gap. This CDR3 is 13 amino acids long. The V gene's germline CDR1 is MNHEY and CDR2 SMNVEV (reference sequence). CDR3 sequence reads: CASSQRVYNEQFF. The CDR3 nucleotides are TGTGCCAGCAGCCAAAGGGTGTACAATGAGCAGTTCTTC.

Comment on this clone: The sample holds other DNA sequences that translate to the same CDR3. V usage is TRBV28 and J usage is TRBJ1-2, with 8 positions matching TRBD1. The CDR3 length is 13 residues. Looked up from germline, CDR1 is MDHEN and CDR2 is SYDVKM. V lost 6 bases, J lost 5 bases, and 5 bases stayed unmatched. The CDR3 region has the DNA TGTGCCAGCAGCCCCGGACAGGGTTATGGCTACACCTTC. This encodes CASSPGQGYGYTF.

CDR3 DNA: TGTGCCAGTACCCTAGGGACGGTCCTCTCTAATAGCACAGATACGCAGTATTTT. It yields the protein CASTLGTVLSNSTDTQYF. The rearrangement uses TRBV19 and TRBJ2-3; D may correspond to TRBD1 or TRBD2 (5 bases each). CDR1 is LNHDA and CDR2 is SQIVND in the germline V gene (reference sequence). With 7 bases removed from V and 0 bases from J, the gap between germline ends came to 23 bases. CDR3 length: 18 amino acids.

A single count supports this clone. This chain joins TRBV9 and TRBJ1-4; D gene unclear. There are 12 residues in the CDR3. CDR1 SGDLS and CDR2 YYNGEE come from the germline V gene. The V gene lost 0 bases and the J gene lost 6 bases, with 3 bases spanning the gap. CDR3 nucleotide sequence: TGTGCCAGCAGCGTAGCCGATGAAAAACTGTTTTTT. Translating it yields CASSVADEKLFF.

Worth noting for this clone: One end of the junction does not line up with germline, which may come from a read error. The chain carries TRBV10-2 and TRBJ1-2, with D possibly being TRBD1 (5 bases). The CDR3 extends over 15 amino acids. CDR1 is WSHSY and CDR2 is SAAADI in the germline V gene. The CDR3 bases are TGCGCCAGCAGTGAGTCGGGGACGCACGACTATGGCTACGGCTTC. The encoded protein is CASSESGTHDYGYGF.

This chain uses TRBV6-1 with TRBJ1-3; 7 nucleotides match TRBD1. Germline V gene lookup returns CDR1 MNHNS and CDR2 SASEGT. The CDR3 has 15 amino acids. The ends lost 8 bases at V and 3 bases at J; junction bases unmatched: 10. CDR3 coding DNA: TGTGCCAGCCTATCACACAGGGGCGGTGGAAACACCATATATTTT. Residues: CASLSHRGGGNTIYF.

This clone was found once. The rearrangement uses TRBV5-1 and TRBJ1-2; perhaps TRBD1 as D (5 bases). Germline values: CDR1 SGHRS, CDR2 YFSETQ. CDR3 length equals 14 residues. V lost 0 bases and J lost 1, with 7 bases in between. DNA of the CDR3: TGCGCCAGCAGCTTGGGGGACGGTAACTATGGCTACACCTTC. It is translated as CASSLGDGNYGYTF.

Worth noting for this clone: One junction end disagrees with the germline gene, perhaps due to a read error. The V call is TRBV7-8, the J call TRBJ1-2; maybe TRBD1 (5 bases). The CDR3 length is 21 residues. Per germline, CDR1 SGHVS and CDR2 FQNEAQ. The CDR3 region is CAGSLKGPDGGEDMDTYGYTF. The CDR3 DNA reads TGTGCCGGCAGCTTAAAGGGACCTGACGGCGGGGAGGATATGGACACCTATGGCTACACCTTC.

The count of this clone is one. The CDR3 here is CASSLRFGTEAFF. The CDR3 nucleotides read TGTGCCAGCAGCTTAAGATTTGGCACTGAAGCTTTCTTT. The chain has TRBV7-8 and TRBJ1-1; D remains unclear. The V and J ends lost 2 bases and 4 bases respectively, with 8 bases between them. The CDR3 has 13 residues. Germline V CDR1 and CDR2: SGHVS, FQNEAQ.

To note about this clone: This CDR3 is also generated by other DNA sequences in the sample. The chain combines TRBV11-2 with TRBJ2-2; D gene unclear. This CDR3 has 14 amino acids. The germline V and J ends were trimmed by 1 base and 0 bases, with 3 bases remaining between them. Germline V gene sequence: CDR1 SGHAT, CDR2 FQNNGV. The CDR3 sequence: CASSLGSNTGELFF. CDR3 bases: TGTGCCAGCAGCTTAGGCTCGAACACCGGGGAGCTGTTTTTT.

The rearrangement links TRBV5-1 to TRBJ2-1, with 9 bases lining up with TRBD1. V shed 6 bases, J shed 8 bases, and the junction held 9 bases outside the gene matches. Germline CDR1 and CDR2: SGHRS and YFSETQ. CDR3 length equals 14 residues. The CDR3 region is CASTTGTGFYEQFF. The CDR3 coding sequence is TGCGCCAGCACAACCGGGACAGGGTTCTATGAGCAGTTCTTC.

The CDR3: CASSLGDTSYEQYF. The CDR3 DNA follows: TGTGCCAGCAGCTTAGGGGACACCTCCTACGAGCAGTACTTC. The chain has TRBV7-9 and TRBJ2-7, with TRBD1 as a possible D gene (6 bases). Between the trimmed V and J ends, which lost 1 base and 0 bases, there was a span of 7 bases. The germline V gene encodes CDR1 SEHNR and CDR2 FQNEAQ (reference sequence). The CDR3 is 14 residues long.

The chain joins TRBV2 to TRBJ2-7; 7 bases agree with TRBD1. The CDR3 runs 11 residues. From germline, CDR1 is SNHLY and CDR2 FYNNEI. The junction had 3 bases not matched to a gene; V was cut back by 10 bases and J by 3 bases. Here the CDR3 reads CAIGDSYEQYF. The CDR3, as DNA: TGTGCCATTGGGGACAGCTACGAGCAGTACTTC.

V usage is TRBV6-5 and J usage is TRBJ2-7; 15 nucleotides align to TRBD2. The CDR3 consists of 15 residues. Looked up from germline, CDR1 is MNHEY and CDR2 is SVGAGI. With 4 bases clipped from V and 7 bases from J, the junction kept 5 bases outside the gene matches. This CDR3 is CASSWTSGRVGEQYF. The CDR3 DNA follows: TGTGCCAGCAGTTGGACTAGCGGGAGGGTAGGAGAGCAGTACTTC.

The rearrangement uses TRBV27 and TRBJ2-1; 12 bases match TRBD2. This CDR3 contains 16 residues. V lost 2 bases and J lost 4; bases outside the gene matches: 3. CDR1 and CDR2 from the germline V gene are MNHEY and SMNVEV (reference sequence). CDR3 nucleotide sequence: TGTGCCAGCAGTTTAGGACTAGCGGGACCTTACAATGAGCAGTTCTTC. This gives the protein CASSLGLAGPYNEQFF.

The chain is built from TRBV4-1 and TRBJ2-7; no reliable D call. Trimming took off 1 base at V and 2 bases at J, with 15 bases between the two ends. CDR1 is MGHRA, CDR2 YSYEKL, per germline. The CDR3 totals 16 residues. The CDR3 DNA sequence: TGCGCCAGCAGCCAAGTTGCGCGGCTACCGACCTACGAGCAGTACTTC. Translation: CASSQVARLPTYEQYF.

The chain joins TRBV7-9 to TRBJ2-1; no definite D call. Between the trimmed V and J ends, which lost 0 bases and 9 bases, there was a span of 6 bases. There are 12 residues in the CDR3. Germline CDR1 and CDR2: SEHNR and FQNEAQ (reference sequence). The CDR3 region is CASSLAWVEQFF. CDR3 DNA: TGTGCCAGCAGCTTAGCGTGGGTTGAGCAGTTCTTC.

The genes are TRBV5-1 and TRBJ2-1, with D unclear. The ends were cut back, 0 bases at V and 8 bases at J, with 12 bases in the middle. The CDR3 is made up of 14 amino acids. Germline V CDR1 and CDR2: SGHRS, YFSETQ. For the CDR3, the DNA is TGCGCCAGCAGCTTGGTCCTTGGATATTATGAGCAGTTCTTC. Translated, it gives CASSLVLGYYEQFF. Complete variable domain (other parts from reference TRBV5-1 and TRBJ2-1): KAGVTQTPRYLIKTRGQQVTLSCSPISGHRSVSWYQQTPGQGLQFLFEYFSETQRNKGNFPGRFSGRQFSNSRSEMNVSTLELGDSALYLCASSLVLGYYEQFFGPGTRLTVL.

This chain uses TRBV11-2 with TRBJ2-7; no definite D call. Per germline, CDR1 SGHAT and CDR2 FQNNGV. There are 13 residues in the CDR3. Trimming cost V 2 bases and J 2 bases, with 7 bases left between them. CDR3 protein: CASSLFPTYEQYF. The CDR3 DNA sequence: TGTGCCAGCAGCTTATTCCCGACCTACGAGCAGTACTTC.

The chain has TRBV7-9 and TRBJ1-2; D is unresolved. Germline V gene data show CDR1 as SEHNR and CDR2 as FQNEAQ (reference sequence). Trimming took off 5 bases at V and 4 bases at J, with 17 bases between the two ends. This CDR3 is built from 15 residues. CDR3 nucleotides: TGTGCCAGCAGCCCATTTCAGGTGTTTGTCTATGGCTACACCTTC. Its translation: CASSPFQVFVYGYTF.

The chain uses TRBV19 and TRBJ2-7, with D tentatively TRBD1 or TRBD2 (5 bases each). In germline, CDR1 is LNHDA, CDR2 SQIVND (reference sequence). CDR3 length: 13 amino acids. V was shortened by 6 bases and J by 2 bases, with 11 bases between the two germline ends. CDR3 loop: CASSPMGAYEQYF. In nucleotides, the CDR3 is TGTGCCAGTAGCCCCATGGGGGCCTACGAGCAGTACTTC.